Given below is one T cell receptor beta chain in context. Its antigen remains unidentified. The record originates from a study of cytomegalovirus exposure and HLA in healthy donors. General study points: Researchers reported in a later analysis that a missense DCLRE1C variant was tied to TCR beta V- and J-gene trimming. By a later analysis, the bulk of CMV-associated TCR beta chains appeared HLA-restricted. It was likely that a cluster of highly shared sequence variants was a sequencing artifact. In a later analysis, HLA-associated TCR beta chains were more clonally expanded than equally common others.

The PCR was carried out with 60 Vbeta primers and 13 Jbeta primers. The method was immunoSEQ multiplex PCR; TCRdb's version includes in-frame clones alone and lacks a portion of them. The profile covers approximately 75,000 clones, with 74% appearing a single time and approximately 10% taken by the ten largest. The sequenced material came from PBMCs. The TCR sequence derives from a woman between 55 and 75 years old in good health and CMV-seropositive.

The CDR3 coding sequence is TGCAGCGTTGGGGACAGAAAGAACACTGAAGCTTTCTTT. It codes for CSVGDRKNTEAFF. The gene calls are TRBV29-1 and TRBJ1-1; 7 bases are shared with TRBD1. Germline CDR1 reads SQVTM; CDR2 reads ANQGSEA. The CDR3 covers 13 residues. V shed 4 bases and J 1 base; nucleotides not matched to a gene: 3.